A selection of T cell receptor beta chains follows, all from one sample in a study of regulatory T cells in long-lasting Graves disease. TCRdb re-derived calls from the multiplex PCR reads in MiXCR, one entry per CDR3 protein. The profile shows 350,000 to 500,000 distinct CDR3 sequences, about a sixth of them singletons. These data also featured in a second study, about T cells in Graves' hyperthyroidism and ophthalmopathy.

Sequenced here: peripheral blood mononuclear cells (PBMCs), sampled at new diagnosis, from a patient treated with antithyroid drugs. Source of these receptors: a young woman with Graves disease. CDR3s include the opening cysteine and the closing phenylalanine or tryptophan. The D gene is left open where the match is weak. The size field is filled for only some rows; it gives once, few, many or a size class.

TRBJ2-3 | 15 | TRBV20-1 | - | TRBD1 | TGCAGTGCGAGAGCCCCGGACAGGCCAGGGGATACGCAGTATTTT | CSARAPDRPGDTQYF
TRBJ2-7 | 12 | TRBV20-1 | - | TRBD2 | TGCAGTGCGGGACTAGCGGGAGGGGAGCAGTGCTTC | CSAGLAGGEQCF
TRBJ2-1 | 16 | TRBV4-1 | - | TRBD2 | TGCGCCAGCAGCCAACAAGCGGGAGTTGTCTCCCATGAGCAGTTCTTC | CASSQQAGVVSHEQFF
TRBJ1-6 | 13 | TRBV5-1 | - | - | TGCGCCAGCAGCTCCACCCGGGAATCACCCCTCCACTTT | CASSSTRESPLHF
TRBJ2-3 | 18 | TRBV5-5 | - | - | TGTGCCAGCAGCTCACAACAATTAGGATTGCCTCCCACAGATACGCAGTATTTT | CASSSQQLGLPPTDTQYF
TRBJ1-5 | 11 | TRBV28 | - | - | TGTGCCAGCAGTCCCGACTTACCCCAGCATTTT | CASSPDLPQHF
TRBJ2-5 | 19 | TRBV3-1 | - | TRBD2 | TGTGCCAGCAGCCAAGGACTAGCGGGAGGGCCGGGGCTTCAAGAGACCCAGTACTTC | CASSQGLAGGPGLQETQYF
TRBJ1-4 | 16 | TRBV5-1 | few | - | TGCGCCAGCAGCCGGAGTGGGGACGGAAGTAATGAAAAACTGTTTTTT | CASSRSGDGSNEKLFF
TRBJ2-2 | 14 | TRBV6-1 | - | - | TGTGCCAGCTCGAGGGGGGTAGCGGCCGGGGAGCTGTTTTTT | CASSRGVAAGELFF
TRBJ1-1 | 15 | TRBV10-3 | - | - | TGTGCCATCGAGGACAAAAAAGGGGGGAGCACTGAAGCTTTCTTT | CAIEDKKGGSTEAFF
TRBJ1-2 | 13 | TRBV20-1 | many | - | TGCAGTTTATCATCCTACCTTAACTATGGCTACACCTTC | CSLSSYLNYGYTF
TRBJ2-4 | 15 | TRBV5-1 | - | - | TGCGCCAGCAGCTTGCCCAGCCTAGCCAAAAACATTCAGTACTTC | CASSLPSLAKNIQYF
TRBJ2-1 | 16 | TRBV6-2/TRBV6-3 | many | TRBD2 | TGTGCCAGCAGTTTCTTAGCGGGAGGGCCCTGGAATGAGCAGTTCTTC | CASSFLAGGPWNEQFF
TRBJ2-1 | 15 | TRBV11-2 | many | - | TGTGCCAGCAGCTTCGAGGGTAGCGAGAGGAATGAGCAGTTCTTC | CASSFEGSERNEQFF
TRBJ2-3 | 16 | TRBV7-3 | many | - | TGTGCCAGCAGCTTACCCCTAAGCGGGAGCACAGATACGCAGTATTTT | CASSLPLSGSTDTQYF
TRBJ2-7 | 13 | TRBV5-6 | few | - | TGTGCCAGCAGCTTTTCGGGTTTCTACGAGCAGTACTTC | CASSFSGFYEQYF
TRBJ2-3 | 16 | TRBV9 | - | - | TGTGCCAGCAGCGTAAACCGAGGGGGGCGCACAGATACGCAGTATTTT | CASSVNRGGRTDTQYF
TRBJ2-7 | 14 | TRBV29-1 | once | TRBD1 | TGCAGCGTGGAGACAGGGGAGAGATCCTACGAGCAGTACTTC | CSVETGERSYEQYF
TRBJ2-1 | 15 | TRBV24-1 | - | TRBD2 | TGTGCCACCAGTGATTACCTAGCGGGAACTTATGAGCAGTTCTTC | CATSDYLAGTYEQFF
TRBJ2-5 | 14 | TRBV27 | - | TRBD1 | TGTGCCAGCAGCCTGGACAGGGGTACAGAGACCCAGTACTTC | CASSLDRGTETQYF